A selection of T cell receptor beta chains follows, all from one sample in a study of beta chain features in type 1 diabetes. The repertoire was sequenced with immunoSEQ multiplex PCR; TCRdb's copy has only in-frame clones and lacks some. The table has 900,000 or so clones, 17% seen once. The specimen was naive CD4+ T cells from blood. These receptors originate from a young woman in good health. CDR3s include the opening cysteine and the closing phenylalanine or tryptophan. Each record gives: J gene, V gene, clone size, D gene, CDR3 protein, CDR3 DNA. A D gene is named only where the DNA matches it firmly. Where a row states a size, it is once, few, many or the class of an expanded clone; other rows omit it.

>TRBJ2-7|TRBV7-2|NA|NA
CASSLPWGPGYEQYF
TGTGCCAGCAGCTTACCGTGGGGACCTGGCTACGAGCAGTACTTC
>TRBJ2-1|TRBV7-2|NA|NA
CASKGSYNEQFF
TGTGCCAGCAAAGGCTCCTACAATGAGCAGTTCTTC
>TRBJ2-7|TRBV19|few|NA
CASSIRYPPYEQYF
TGTGCCAGTAGTATACGCTACCCACCCTACGAGCAGTACTTC
>TRBJ2-5|TRBV18|few|NA
CASSPYKETQYF
TGTGCCAGCTCACCATATAAGGAGACCCAGTACTTC
>TRBJ1-1|TRBV29-1|few|TRBD1
CSVEDQGGNEAFF
TGCAGCGTTGAAGATCAAGGGGGCAATGAAGCTTTCTTT
>TRBJ2-1|TRBV19|NA|NA
CASSIASDSYNEQFF
TGTGCCAGTAGTATCGCTAGCGACTCCTACAATGAGCAGTTCTTC
>TRBJ1-4|TRBV27|NA|NA
CASRRVGTNEKLFF
TGTGCCAGCAGGAGGGTAGGAACAAATGAAAAACTGTTTTTT
>TRBJ1-2|TRBV14|few|TRBD1
CASSLRGTDRGYTF
TGTGCCAGCAGCCTTCGCGGGACAGATAGGGGCTACACCTTC
>TRBJ2-7|TRBV27|NA|TRBD2
CASSSHQSSGPYEQYF
TGTGCCAGCAGTTCTCACCAGTCTAGCGGCCCCTACGAGCAGTACTTC
>TRBJ2-2|TRBV4-2|few|NA
CASSQEGGYTGELFF
TGTGCCAGCAGCCAAGAAGGAGGGTACACCGGGGAGCTGTTTTTT
>TRBJ1-4|TRBV7-8|NA|NA
CASSTRRVRANEKLFF
TGTGCCAGCAGCACCCGAAGGGTCAGAGCTAATGAAAAACTGTTTTTT
>TRBJ2-6|TRBV6-1|few|NA
CASMWSSGANVLTF
TGTGCCAGCATGTGGTCCTCTGGGGCCAACGTCCTGACTTTC
>TRBJ2-1|TRBV4-1|NA|NA
CASSQASYFEQFF
TGCGCCAGCAGCCAAGCGAGCTATTTTGAGCAGTTCTTC
>TRBJ1-2|TRBV10-3|NA|NA
CAISGQINYGYTF
TGTGCCATCAGCGGACAAATAAACTATGGCTACACCTTC
>TRBJ2-3|TRBV5-1|NA|TRBD2
CASSLARGLAGKDTQYF
TGCGCCAGCAGCTTGGCCAGGGGACTAGCGGGTAAAGATACGCAGTATTTT
>TRBJ2-7|TRBV7-2|NA|TRBD2
CASIKLAGGPYEQYF
TGTGCCAGCATCAAACTAGCGGGAGGGCCCTACGAGCAGTACTTC
>TRBJ2-4|TRBV28|few|NA
CASSGQSAKNIQYF
TGTGCCAGCAGCGGACAGAGCGCCAAAAACATTCAGTACTTC
>TRBJ2-1|TRBV2|few|TRBD2
CASNREGIYNEQFF
TGTGCCAGCAATAGGGAGGGGATTTACAATGAGCAGTTCTTC
>TRBJ2-1|TRBV2|NA|NA
CASSVGQGRNTEQFF
TGTGCCAGCAGTGTTGGCCAGGGAAGGAACACTGAGCAGTTCTTC
>TRBJ2-4|TRBV18|NA|TRBD1
CASSPSQGAKNIQYF
TGTGCCAGCTCACCCTCCCAGGGGGCTAAAAACATTCAGTACTTC
>TRBJ2-5|TRBV7-2|few|NA
CASSLWSRGWEQQETQYF
TGTGCCAGCAGCTTATGGTCCCGCGGCTGGGAACAACAAGAGACCCAGTACTTC
>TRBJ2-7|TRBV28|NA|NA
CASSLRGIDEQYF
TGTGCCAGCTCCCTCCGGGGGATCGACGAGCAGTACTTC
>TRBJ2-1|TRBV2|NA|NA
CASSELGYNEQFF
TGTGCCAGCAGTGAATTGGGCTACAATGAGCAGTTCTTC
>TRBJ2-4|TRBV5-1|NA|NA
CASSPLSQNIQYF
TGCGCCAGCAGTCCGCTTTCCCAAAACATTCAGTACTTC